This paragraph reports one TCR beta chain. Its target is not known. Every donor contributed at least one pre-ART and at least two post-ART PBMC samples. Prior to DNA extraction, the samples held about 1-11 million cryopreserved PBMC. An immunoSEQ assay, version v3.0, was performed at survey level. The data were produced by immunoSEQ multiplex PCR, yet TCRdb's version contains in-frame clones alone and is incomplete. The data hold roughly 25,000 clones, with roughly 80% observed a single time. The data are from a study of long-term antiretroviral therapy in people with HIV. Overall study context: Specimens dating back about a decade before the 2015 immediate-ART recommendation are the oldest included.

The study, taken as a whole, reports: ART adherence, viral resistance and therapy changes were undocumented.

The sequenced sample was unsorted PBMCs, obtained 2.1 years after starting antiretroviral therapy. This TCR was sampled from a man aged 25 to 40 with HIV.

CDR3 sequence reads: CASNGGDRENSPLHF. CDR3 DNA sequence: TGTGCCAGCAATGGGGGGGATCGCGAAAATTCACCCCTCCACTTT. This chain links TRBV2 with TRBJ1-6, with D tentatively TRBD1 (5 bases). CDR3 length: 15 residues. CDR1 SNHLY and CDR2 FYNNEI come from the germline V gene. The V end lost 7 bases, the J end lost 7 bases, and 17 bases lay between the germline ends.